This passage covers 11 T cell receptor beta chains from one sample sequenced in a study of T cell responses to AZD1222 COVID-19 vaccine (TCRdb year 2021). The sample's time point label, decoded: baseline before first vaccination. Library preparation was by the immunoSEQ multiplex PCR assay. In TCRdb, the immuneACCESS table is reduced to in-frame sequences with V and J assigned. These tables do not hold every clone; where another copy was compared, an unresolved V gene accounts for under half, and the others remain unexplained. Recorded for this sample are under 150,000 clones; around 94% of them occurred a single time. The top ten clonotypes cover 2.5% to 3% of the sample. Source: peripheral blood, taken on day 0 of AZD1222 vaccination. The source is an adult in good health.

The J gene is TRBJ2-1, the V gene TRBV19, with D possibly TRBD2 on 5 matching bases. CDR1 LNHDA and CDR2 SQIVND come from the germline V gene (reference sequence). The CDR3 contains 15 residues. V lost 5 bases, J lost 0 bases, and 11 bases lay in between. CDR3 region: CASSVRAASYNEQFF. The DNA for the CDR3 is TGTGCCAGTAGTGTGAGAGCGGCCTCCTACAATGAGCAGTTCTTC.

V is TRBV19 and J is TRBJ2-1; 9 bases fit TRBD2. Trimming removed 9 bases from V and 2 bases from J; junction bases left unmatched: 5. The CDR3 is made up of 14 amino acids. Germline CDR1 LNHDA, CDR2 SQIVND (reference sequence). The CDR3: CASTLAGTYNEQFF. In DNA, the CDR3 is TGTGCCAGCACCCTAGCGGGGACCTACAATGAGCAGTTCTTC.

The chain is built from TRBV5-4 and TRBJ2-1, with 12 bases that match TRBD2. The germline V gene encodes CDR1 SGHNT and CDR2 YYREEE (reference sequence). This CDR3 has 15 amino acids. V lost 4 bases and J lost 7; bases outside the gene matches: 6. The CDR3 bases are TGTGCCAGCAGCCCCGGGACTAGCGGGTCTAATGAGCAGTTCTTC. This gives the protein CASSPGTSGSNEQFF.

CDR3 amino acids: CASSVDRVAIPEAFF. In DNA, the CDR3 is TGTGCCAGCAGCGTAGACAGGGTTGCGATCCCTGAAGCTTTCTTT. The J gene is TRBJ1-1, the V gene TRBV9; the D gene is possibly TRBD1 (6 bases). In germline, CDR1 is SGDLS, CDR2 YYNGEE. Deletions cut 0 bases from V and 6 bases from J, with 15 bases between. This CDR3 contains 15 residues.

The chain combines TRBV2 with TRBJ1-1; a possible D gene is TRBD1 (5 bases). This CDR3 contains 13 residues. Looked up from germline, CDR1 is SNHLY and CDR2 is FYNNEI. V gave up 6 bases and J gave up 3 bases, with 11 bases separating them. The chain's CDR3 is CASSPGEDTEAFF. The CDR3 nucleotides read TGTGCCAGCAGCCCGGGGGAAGACACTGAAGCTTTCTTT.

V is TRBV18 and J is TRBJ2-7; D is ambiguous. Trimming took off 6 bases at V and 2 bases at J, with 5 bases between the two ends. The CDR3 contains 11 residues. Germline CDR1 reads KGHSH; CDR2 reads LQKENI. CDR3 in amino acids: CASSDTYEQYF. CDR3 DNA: TGTGCCAGCTCCGATACCTACGAGCAGTACTTC.

The genes are TRBV4-1 and TRBJ2-1; no reliable D call. This CDR3 spans 18 amino acids. Germline CDR1 reads MGHRA; CDR2 reads YSYEKL. V was trimmed by 4 bases and J by 0 bases, leaving 19 bases between them. CDR3 nucleotide sequence: TGCGCCAGCAGCCTAGGGCAAGCGAGACAACGCTCCTACAATGAGCAGTTCTTC. Protein sequence: CASSLGQARQRSYNEQFF.

This sequence joins TRBV28 and TRBJ1-3; D uncertain. Deletions cut 5 bases from V and 0 bases from J, with 5 bases between. CDR1 and CDR2 from the germline V gene are MDHEN and SYDVKM. There are 13 residues in the CDR3. The CDR3 nucleotides are TGTGCCAGCAGTCCTTTCTCTGGAAACACCATATATTTT. This codes for CASSPFSGNTIYF.

The V gene is TRBV28, the J gene TRBJ1-2; TRBD1 aligns across 8 bases. Germline CDR1 and CDR2: MDHEN and SYDVKM. V dropped 6 bases and J dropped 6; count of bases not matched to a gene: 18. CDR3 length: 17 amino acids. The CDR3 is CASRTPNMGQGAHGYTF. DNA for the CDR3: TGTGCCAGCAGGACTCCGAACATGGGGCAGGGGGCTCATGGCTACACCTTC.

The chain couples TRBV6-5 to TRBJ1-1, with TRBD1 as a possible D gene (5 bases). This CDR3 is 16 amino acids long. The ends were cut back, 0 bases at V and 11 bases at J, with 22 bases in the middle. The germline CDR1 and CDR2 sequences are MNHEY and SVGAGI. This CDR3 reads CASSYSISPRRGRAFF. The CDR3 DNA reads as TGTGCCAGCAGTTACTCCATCTCCCCCCGGCGGGGGAGGGCTTTCTTT.

This sequence joins TRBV5-1 and TRBJ2-2; D uncertain. Germline V gene sequence: CDR1 SGHRS, CDR2 YFSETQ. This CDR3 comprises 12 residues. Trimming cost V 4 bases and J 8 bases, with 9 bases left between them. Here the CDR3 reads CASSTPGGELFF. For the CDR3, the DNA is TGCGCCAGCAGCACCCCCGGAGGGGAGCTGTTTTTT.